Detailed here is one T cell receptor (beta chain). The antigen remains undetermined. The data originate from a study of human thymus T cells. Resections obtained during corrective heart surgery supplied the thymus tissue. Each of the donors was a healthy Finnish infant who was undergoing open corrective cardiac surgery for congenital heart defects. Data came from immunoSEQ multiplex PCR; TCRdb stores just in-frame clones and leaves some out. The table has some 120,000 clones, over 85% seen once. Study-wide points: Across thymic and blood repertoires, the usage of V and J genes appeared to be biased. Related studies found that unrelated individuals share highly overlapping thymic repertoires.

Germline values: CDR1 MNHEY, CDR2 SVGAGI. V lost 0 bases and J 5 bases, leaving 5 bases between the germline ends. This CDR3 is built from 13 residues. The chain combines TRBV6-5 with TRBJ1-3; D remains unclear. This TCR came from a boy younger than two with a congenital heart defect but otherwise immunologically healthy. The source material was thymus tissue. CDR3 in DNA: TGTGCCAGCAGTTACTCGAACAGAAACACCATATATTTT. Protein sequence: CASSYSNRNTIYF.